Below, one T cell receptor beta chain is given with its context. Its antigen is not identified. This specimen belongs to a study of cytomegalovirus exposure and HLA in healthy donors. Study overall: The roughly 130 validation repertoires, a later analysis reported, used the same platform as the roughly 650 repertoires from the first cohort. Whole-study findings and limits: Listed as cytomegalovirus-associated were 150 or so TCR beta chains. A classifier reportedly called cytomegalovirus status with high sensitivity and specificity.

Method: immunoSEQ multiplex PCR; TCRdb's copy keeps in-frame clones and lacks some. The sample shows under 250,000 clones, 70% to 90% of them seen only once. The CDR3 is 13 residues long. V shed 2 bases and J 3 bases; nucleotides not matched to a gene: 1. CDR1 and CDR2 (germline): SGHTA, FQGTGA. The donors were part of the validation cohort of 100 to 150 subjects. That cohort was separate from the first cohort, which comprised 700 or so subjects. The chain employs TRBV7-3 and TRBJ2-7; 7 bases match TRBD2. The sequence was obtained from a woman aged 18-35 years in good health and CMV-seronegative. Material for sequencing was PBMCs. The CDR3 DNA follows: TGTGCCAGCAGCTTAGGGAGGGACTACGAGCAGTACTTC. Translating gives CASSLGRDYEQYF.